The present entry profiles one TCR beta chain with its context. No antigen is known for it. This entry belongs to a study of shared clonotypes between healthy human individuals. Study overall: Used for every donor were three CD4 naive, three CD4 memory, two CD8 naive and one CD8 memory plate. Study-wide points: Between a few donors, naive CD4 clonotypes were shared at a level of approximately 5%.

Clones were sequenced by immunoSEQ multiplex PCR, and TCRdb holds only the in-frame ones, with some missing. The data show 2 million to 2.5 million clones, more than 85% seen once. V shed 2 bases and J 5 bases; nucleotides not matched to a gene: 2. Germline V gene data show CDR1 as MNHEY and CDR2 as SVGAGI. The CDR3 has 14 residues. The receptor's source is a man aged 18 to 29 in good health. Some clones in this sample may be carry-over from other donors' samples. The rearrangement links TRBV6-5 to TRBJ1-4; 7 positions agree with TRBD1. The specimen was naive CD4+ T cells from PBMCs. Subset noted: CD45RA+ positively selected. DNA of the CDR3: TGTGCCAGCAGTTACGGCAGGGGGAATGAAAAACTGTTTTTT. It translates to CASSYGRGNEKLFF.